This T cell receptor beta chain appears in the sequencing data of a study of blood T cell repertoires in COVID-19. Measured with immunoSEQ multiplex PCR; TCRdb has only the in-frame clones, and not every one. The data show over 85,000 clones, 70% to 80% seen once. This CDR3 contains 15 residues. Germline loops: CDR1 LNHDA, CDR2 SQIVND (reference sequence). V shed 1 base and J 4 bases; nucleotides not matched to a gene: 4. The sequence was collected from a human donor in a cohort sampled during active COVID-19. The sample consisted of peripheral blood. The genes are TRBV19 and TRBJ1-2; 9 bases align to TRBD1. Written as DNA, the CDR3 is TGTGCCAGTAGTATAGGAGGGACAGGGCCCTATGGCTACACCTTC. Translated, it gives CASSIGGTGPYGYTF. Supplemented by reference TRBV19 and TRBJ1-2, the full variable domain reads DGGITQSPKYLFRKEGQNVTLSCEQNLNHDAMYWYRQDPGQGLRLIYYSQIVNDFQKGDIAEGYSVSREKKESFPLTVTSAQKNPTAFYLCASSIGGTGPYGYTFGSGTRLTVV.